The next 25 T cell receptor beta chains were all read from a single sample in a study of shared clonotypes between healthy human individuals. This table comes from immunoSEQ multiplex PCR, and its TCRdb copy is limited to in-frame clones, with some not included. The table shows hundreds of thousands of clones, with about 98% occurring only once. Naive CD8 isolation took CD45RO-negative cells positively selected for CCR7 and excluded terminally differentiated effector memory CD45RA+ cells. Sequencing input: naive CD8+ T cells sorted from blood. These receptors all stem from a man aged 25-40 years in good health.

This sequence joins TRBV7-8 and TRBJ2-1, with D unresolved. The CDR3 sequence is 13 residues long. Germline CDR1 reads SGHVS; CDR2 reads FQNEAQ. V was pared by 0 bases and J by 8 bases, with 8 bases between. CDR3 loop: CASSLAGFDEQFF. The CDR3 DNA is TGTGCCAGCAGCTTAGCGGGGTTCGATGAGCAGTTCTTC.

J is TRBJ2-3 and V is TRBV7-9; D unresolved. The length of the CDR3 is 13 residues. V lost 1 base to trimming and J lost 6 bases, with 8 bases between them. Per germline, CDR1 SEHNR and CDR2 FQNEAQ (reference sequence). CDR3 DNA: TGTGCCAGCAGCTTAGGAATGGCTGATACGCAGTATTTT. It is translated as CASSLGMADTQYF.

The sample holds one count of this clone. The gene calls are TRBV2 and TRBJ2-1, with 7 bases identical to TRBD1. Germline lookup yields CDR1 SNHLY and CDR2 FYNNEI. CDR3 length: 12 amino acids. The V gene end was trimmed by 8 bases and the J gene end by 8 bases; junction bases not matched to a gene: 6. The CDR3 DNA sequence: TGTGCCAGCGAGGACAGGCTGGATGAGCAGTTCTTC. Encoded protein: CASEDRLDEQFF.

This sequence joins TRBV27 and TRBJ2-1, with D maybe TRBD2 (6 bases). V was trimmed by 3 bases and J by 5 bases, leaving 14 bases between them. The CDR3 is made up of 15 amino acids. In germline, CDR1 is MNHEY, CDR2 SMNVEV (reference sequence). CDR3 sequence reads: CASSFWRGLNNEQFF. CDR3 in DNA: TGTGCCAGCAGTTTTTGGCGGGGTTTGAACAATGAGCAGTTCTTC.

The chain carries TRBV7-8 and TRBJ2-1; TRBD2 is a possible D gene (6 bases). The CDR3 is 12 residues long. CDR1 and CDR2 (germline): SGHVS, FQNEAQ. V lost 4 bases to trimming and J lost 9 bases, with 10 bases between them. CDR3 in DNA: TGTGCCAGCAGCTCCGGACTAAGTGAGCAGTTCTTC. Translated, it gives CASSSGLSEQFF. The whole variable domain, remainder taken from reference TRBV7-8 and TRBJ2-1, is GAGVSQSPRYKVAKRGQDVALRCDPISGHVSLFWYQQALGQGPEFLTYFQNEAQLDKSGLPSDRFFAERPEGSVSTLKIQRTQQEDSAVYLCASSSGLSEQFFGPGTRLTVL.

The chain carries TRBV10-2 and TRBJ2-7; D unresolved. Trimming stripped 8 bases from V and 4 bases from J, with 6 bases between. CDR1 is WSHSY and CDR2 is SAAADI in the germline V gene. The CDR3 length is 10 residues. The CDR3 bases are TGCGCCAGCTCGAAATACGAGCAGTACTTC. Translating gives CASSKYEQYF.

This chain connects TRBV11-2 to TRBJ2-7, with TRBD1 matching over 10 bases. The CDR3 sequence is 15 residues long. Germline CDR1 reads SGHAT; CDR2 reads FQNNGV. V dropped 3 bases and J dropped 0; count of bases not matched to a gene: 2. The CDR3 reads CASSFGQGGSYEQYF. The CDR3 region has the DNA TGTGCCAGCAGCTTCGGACAGGGGGGCTCCTACGAGCAGTACTTC.

The J gene is TRBJ2-7, the V gene TRBV9; TRBD1 matches at 9 bases. CDR1 and CDR2 (germline): SGDLS, YYNGEE. With 4 bases clipped from V and 4 bases from J, the junction kept 6 bases outside the gene matches. The CDR3 sequence is 14 residues long. The DNA of the CDR3 is TGTGCCAGCAGCCCCCCCGGACAGGGGTACGAGCAGTACTTC. Translation: CASSPPGQGYEQYF.

The gene calls are TRBV28 and TRBJ2-1; no clear D. The CDR3 extends over 14 amino acids. V lost 9 bases and J lost 8, with 20 bases in between. Germline lookup yields CDR1 MDHEN and CDR2 SYDVKM. CDR3 coding DNA: TGTGCCAGTCAACTAACAACTCGTCACGATGAGCAGTTCTTC. Translation gives CASQLTTRHDEQFF. Together with reference TRBV28 and TRBJ2-1, the CDR3 gives the full variable domain: DVKVTQSSRYLVKRTGEKVFLECVQDMDHENMFWYRQDPGLGLRLIYFSYDVKMKEKGDIPEGYSVSREKKERFSLILESASTNQTSMYLCASQLTTRHDEQFFGPGTRLTVL.

V usage is TRBV27 and J usage is TRBJ2-3; 9 bases are a match to TRBD2. J lost 3 bases, V lost 6 bases, and 7 bases had no gene match. This CDR3 region has 15 residues. Germline CDR1 is MNHEY and CDR2 is SMNVEV (reference sequence). The CDR3 loop is CASSSGGRVTDTQYF. Here the CDR3 DNA reads TGTGCCAGCAGCAGCGGGGGGCGGGTAACAGATACGCAGTATTTT.

The gene calls are TRBV7-8 and TRBJ2-3; 9 bases are shared with TRBD2. V gave up 2 bases and J gave up 2 bases; unmatched junction bases: 2. The CDR3 has 15 residues. CDR1 and CDR2 (germline): SGHVS, FQNEAQ. The CDR3 spells CASSLRGLATDTQYF. In DNA form, the CDR3 reads TGTGCCAGCAGCTTAAGGGGACTAGCCACAGATACGCAGTATTTT.

This sequence joins TRBV27 and TRBJ2-1; TRBD2 matches at 13 bases. The length of the CDR3 is 15 residues. J was trimmed by 8 bases and V by 4 bases; bases with no gene match: 5. Germline loops: CDR1 MNHEY, CDR2 SMNVEV (reference sequence). The CDR3 reads CASSSAGLAGDEQFF. The CDR3 DNA reads TGTGCCAGCAGTTCCGCAGGACTAGCGGGAGATGAGCAGTTCTTC.

This clone was seen just once. This sequence joins TRBV9 and TRBJ2-7, with 7 bases fitting TRBD1. The germline gives CDR1 SGDLS, CDR2 YYNGEE. The CDR3 has 15 amino acids. Trimming at V came to 0 bases and at J to 3 bases, leaving 6 bases not matched to a gene. CDR3: CASSVEGDRYYEQYF. CDR3 sequence (DNA): TGTGCCAGCAGCGTAGAGGGGGACAGATACTACGAGCAGTACTTC.

The genes are TRBV11-2 and TRBJ2-1; D gene unclear. V was pared by 4 bases and J by 0 bases, with 10 bases between. Per germline, CDR1 SGHAT and CDR2 FQNNGV. This CDR3 region has 15 residues. The CDR3 loop is CASSYGRNSYNEQFF. DNA for the CDR3: TGTGCCAGCAGCTACGGACGAAACTCCTACAATGAGCAGTTCTTC.

The chain joins TRBV9 to TRBJ1-1; D is undetermined. Per germline, CDR1 SGDLS and CDR2 YYNGEE. This CDR3 spans 15 amino acids. V was trimmed by 0 bases and J by 0 bases, leaving 9 bases between them. The DNA of the CDR3 is TGTGCCAGCAGCGTAGTTATCGGGTTGAACACTGAAGCTTTCTTT. Translating it yields CASSVVIGLNTEAFF.

Only one count was recorded for this clone. This chain uses TRBV5-6 with TRBJ2-1, with 7 bases fitting TRBD1. CDR1 and CDR2 from the germline V gene are SGHDT and YYEEEE. V lost 3 bases, J lost 7 bases, and 4 bases stayed unmatched. The CDR3 has 13 residues. The CDR3 protein is CASSWQTGNEQFF. Written as DNA, the CDR3 is TGTGCCAGCAGCTGGCAGACAGGGAATGAGCAGTTCTTC. The whole variable domain, remainder taken from reference TRBV5-6 and TRBJ2-1, is DAGVTQSPTHLIKTRGQQVTLRCSPKSGHDTVSWYQQALGQGPQFIFQYYEEEERQRGNFPDRFSGHQFPNYSSELNVNALLLGDSALYLCASSWQTGNEQFFGPGTRLTVL.

This chain connects TRBV29-1 to TRBJ2-5; weak D call: TRBD1 (6 bases). Trimming removed 1 base at V and 4 bases at J, with 16 bases between. CDR1 is SQVTM, CDR2 ANQGSEA, per germline. The CDR3 consists of 15 residues. This CDR3 is CSVEGTGHGGETQYF. The CDR3 DNA reads TGCAGCGTTGAAGGAACGGGACACGGAGGAGAGACCCAGTACTTC.

V and J are TRBV5-1 and TRBJ2-2, with TRBD2 matching over 11 bases. V trimming: 4 bases; J trimming: 3 bases; junction bases outside the gene matches: 5. Germline-derived CDR1 and CDR2 are SGHRS and YFSETQ. The CDR3 is 16 residues long. CDR3 bases: TGCGCCAGCAGCCCGGGACTAGCGGTTGACACCGGGGAGCTGTTTTTT. It is translated as CASSPGLAVDTGELFF.

The chain links TRBV16 to TRBJ2-7, with 10 nucleotides matching TRBD1. The CDR3 length is 16 residues. Germline V gene lookup returns CDR1 KGHSY and CDR2 FQNENV. With 1 base clipped from V and 5 bases from J, the junction kept 8 bases outside the gene matches. CDR3 DNA sequence: TGTGCCAGCAGCCAATTTGGGGGGACAGGGGTCGACGAGCAGTACTTC. Its protein is CASSQFGGTGVDEQYF.

The chain employs TRBV6-6 and TRBJ2-3; 11 bases match TRBD1. The CDR3 sequence is 16 residues long. Germline CDR1 reads MNHNY; CDR2 reads SVGAGI (reference sequence). V dropped 5 bases and J dropped 1; count of bases not matched to a gene: 5. The CDR3 protein is CASSNTGQGGTDTQYF. The CDR3 DNA is TGTGCCAGCAGTAACACGGGACAGGGGGGCACAGATACGCAGTATTTT.

This clone was seen only once. The CDR3 nucleotides read TGTGCCAGCAGTTACCCCGACAGGGGACATCAGCCCCAGCATTTT. Translating it yields CASSYPDRGHQPQHF. The J gene is TRBJ1-5, the V gene TRBV6-6; TRBD1 aligns across 8 bases. Unmatched junction bases numbered 5, after V lost 2 bases and J lost 5 bases. The CDR3 loop spans 15 amino acids. The germline gives CDR1 MNHNY, CDR2 SVGAGI (reference sequence).

The rearrangement links TRBV20-1 to TRBJ2-3, with D uncertain. Germline CDR1 reads DFQATT; CDR2 reads SNEGSKA (reference sequence). This CDR3 has 11 residues. CDR3 sequence: CRAVGWDTQYF. As DNA, the CDR3 is TGCAGGGCCGTCGGGTGGGATACGCAGTATTTT.

The CDR3 region is CASSEGWEVNNEQFF. The CDR3 DNA reads TGTGCCAGCAGCGAGGGGTGGGAGGTCAACAATGAGCAGTTCTTC. This chain links TRBV11-3 with TRBJ2-1; TRBD2 might be the D (6 bases). Deletions cut 5 bases from V and 5 bases from J, with 16 bases between. The CDR3 is 15 amino acids. The germline V gene encodes CDR1 SGHNT and CDR2 YENEEA.

The chain joins TRBV7-9 to TRBJ2-5; 8 nucleotides line up with TRBD1. With the DNA end fitting TRBJ2-7 better, the J assignment may be wrong. The CDR3 is made up of 15 amino acids. Germline loops: CDR1 SEHNR, CDR2 FQNEAQ (reference sequence). Here the CDR3 reads CASSNLRDRSYEQYF. CDR3 DNA: TGTGCCAGCAGCAACCTCCGGGACAGGAGCTACGAGCAGTACTTC.

The genes are TRBV11-2 and TRBJ2-5; the match to TRBD1 covers 8 bases. J lost 5 bases, V lost 4 bases, and 15 bases had no gene match. Germline CDR1 and CDR2: SGHAT and FQNNGV. The CDR3 covers 17 residues. Here the CDR3 DNA reads TGTGCCAGCAGCTCGATAGGGGGTGAGGACAGGGCCGAGACCCAGTACTTC. It encodes CASSSIGGEDRAETQYF.